The present T cell receptor (beta chain) was sequenced within a study of cytomegalovirus exposure and HLA in healthy donors. Vbeta (60) and Jbeta (13) primers were used in the PCR. Profiling relied on immunoSEQ multiplex PCR, and the TCRdb table lists in-frame clones only, not all of them. The specimen's table records around 210,000 clones. V shed 4 bases and J shed 0 bases, with 8 bases lying between them. This CDR3 has 14 amino acids. CDR1 and CDR2 (germline): WNHNN, SYGVQD (reference sequence). The gene calls are TRBV10-1 and TRBJ2-3, with a weak D call TRBD2 (5 bases). Sequencing was carried out using PBMCs. The clonotype comes from a girl aged 2-15 years in good health and CMV-seropositive. The DNA for the CDR3 is TGCGCCAGCAGTGCTAGGACTAGCACAGATACGCAGTATTTT. Encoded protein: CASSARTSTDTQYF.